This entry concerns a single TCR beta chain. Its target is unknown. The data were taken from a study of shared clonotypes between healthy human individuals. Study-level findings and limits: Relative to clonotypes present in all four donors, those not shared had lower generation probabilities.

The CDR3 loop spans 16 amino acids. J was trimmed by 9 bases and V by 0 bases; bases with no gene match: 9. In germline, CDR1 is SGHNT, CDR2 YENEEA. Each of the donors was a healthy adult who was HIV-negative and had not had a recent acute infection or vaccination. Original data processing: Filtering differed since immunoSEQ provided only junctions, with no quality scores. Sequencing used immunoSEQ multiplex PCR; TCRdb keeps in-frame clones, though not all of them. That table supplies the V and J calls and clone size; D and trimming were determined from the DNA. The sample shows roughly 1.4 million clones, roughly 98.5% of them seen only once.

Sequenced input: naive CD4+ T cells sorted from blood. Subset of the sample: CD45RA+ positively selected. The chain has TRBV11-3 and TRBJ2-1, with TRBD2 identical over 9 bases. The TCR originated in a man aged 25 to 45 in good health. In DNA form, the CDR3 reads TGTGCCAGCAGCTTAGATCACCTAGCGGGAACGAGTGAGCAGTTCTTC. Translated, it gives CASSLDHLAGTSEQFF.